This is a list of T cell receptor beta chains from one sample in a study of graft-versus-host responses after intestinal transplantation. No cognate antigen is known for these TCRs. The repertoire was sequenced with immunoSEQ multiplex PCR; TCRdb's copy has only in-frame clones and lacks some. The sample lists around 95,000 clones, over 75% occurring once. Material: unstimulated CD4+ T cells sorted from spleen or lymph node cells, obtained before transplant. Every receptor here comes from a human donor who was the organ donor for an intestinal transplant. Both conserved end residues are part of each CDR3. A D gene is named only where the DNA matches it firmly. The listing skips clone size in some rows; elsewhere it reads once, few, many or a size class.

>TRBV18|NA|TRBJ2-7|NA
CASSPDRGSYEQYF
TGTGCCAGCTCACCGGACCGGGGTTCCTACGAGCAGTACTTC
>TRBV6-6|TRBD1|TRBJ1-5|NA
CASRPQGQANQPQHF
TGTGCCAGCAGGCCACAGGGGCAAGCCAATCAGCCCCAGCATTTT
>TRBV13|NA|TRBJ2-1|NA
CASSRGVRAQQFF
TGTGCCAGCAGTCGGGGAGTTAGAGCGCAGCAGTTCTTC
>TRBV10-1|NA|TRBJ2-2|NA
CASSVFVGAGELFF
TGCGCCAGCAGTGTTTTTGTAGGGGCCGGGGAGCTGTTTTTT
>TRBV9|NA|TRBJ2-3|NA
CASSLLSADTQYF
TGTGCCAGCAGCCTACTTAGCGCAGATACGCAGTATTTT
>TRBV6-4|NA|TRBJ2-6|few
CASSEGGSGANVLTF
TGTGCCAGCAGTGAGGGGGGCTCTGGGGCCAACGTCCTGACTTTC
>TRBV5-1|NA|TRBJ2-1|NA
CASSNWDGSSYNEQFF
TGCGCCAGCAGCAACTGGGACGGGAGCTCCTACAATGAGCAGTTCTTC
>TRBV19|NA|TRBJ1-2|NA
CASRSQGGGDTF
TGTGCCAGTAGGTCACAGGGCGGAGGGGACACCTTC
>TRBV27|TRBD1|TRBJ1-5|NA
CASSGTGVQPQHF
TGTGCCAGCTCCGGGACAGGGGTTCAGCCCCAGCATTTT
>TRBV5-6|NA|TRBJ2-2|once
CASSFLAVEAGELFF
TGTGCCAGCAGCTTCCTAGCAGTAGAAGCCGGGGAGCTGTTTTTT
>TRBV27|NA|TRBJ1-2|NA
CASSLISHRALGTGGYTF
TGTGCCAGCAGTTTAATATCTCACAGGGCCCTCGGCACCGGGGGCTACACCTTC
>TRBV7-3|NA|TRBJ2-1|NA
CASSLQLGGSNEQFF
TGTGCCAGCAGCTTACAACTAGGGGGTTCCAATGAGCAGTTCTTC
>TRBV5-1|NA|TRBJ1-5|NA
CASSLDGGFGNQPQHF
TGCGCCAGCAGCTTGGACGGGGGATTCGGCAATCAGCCCCAGCATTTT
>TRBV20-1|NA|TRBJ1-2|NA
CTTQANYGYTF
TGCACAACACAGGCTAACTATGGCTACACCTTC
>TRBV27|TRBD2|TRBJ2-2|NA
CASSSAGANTGELFF
TGTGCCAGCAGTTCGGCGGGGGCGAACACCGGGGAGCTGTTTTTT
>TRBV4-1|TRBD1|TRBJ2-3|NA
CASSQGTGIVDTQYF
TGCGCCAGCAGCCAAGGGACAGGGATAGTAGATACGCAGTATTTT
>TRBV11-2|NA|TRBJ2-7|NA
CASSLDFAVPYEQYF
TGTGCCAGCAGCTTAGACTTTGCGGTCCCCTACGAGCAGTACTTC
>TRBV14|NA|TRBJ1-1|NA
CASSQLANTEAFF
TGTGCCAGCAGCCAGCTCGCGAACACTGAAGCTTTCTTT
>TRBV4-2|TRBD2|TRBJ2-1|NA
CASSQVPGLAHEQFF
TGTGCCAGCAGCCAAGTGCCCGGACTAGCACATGAGCAGTTCTTC
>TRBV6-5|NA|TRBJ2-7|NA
CASNTRGEQYF
TGTGCCAGCAACACTCGGGGGGAGCAGTACTTC